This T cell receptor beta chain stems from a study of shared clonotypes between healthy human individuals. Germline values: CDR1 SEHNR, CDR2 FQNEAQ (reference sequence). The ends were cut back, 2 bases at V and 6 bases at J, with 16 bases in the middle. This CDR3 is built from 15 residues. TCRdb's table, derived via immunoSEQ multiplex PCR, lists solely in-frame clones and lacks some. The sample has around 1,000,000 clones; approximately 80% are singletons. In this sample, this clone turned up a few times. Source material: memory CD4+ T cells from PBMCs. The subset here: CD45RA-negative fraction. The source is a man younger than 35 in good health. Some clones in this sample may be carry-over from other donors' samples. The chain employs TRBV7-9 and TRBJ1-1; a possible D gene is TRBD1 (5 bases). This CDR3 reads CASSLYPGGLAEAFF. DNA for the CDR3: TGTGCCAGCAGCTTATACCCGGGGGGATTGGCTGAAGCTTTCTTT.